A single sample is the source of the 21 T cell receptor beta chains below, sequenced in a study of T cells in Graves' hyperthyroidism and ophthalmopathy. Amplified regions were TCR beta CDR3 sequences from RNA transcripts. HTBI primers were used for first-round RT-PCR of the TCR CDR3. MiXCR, applied by TCRdb to the multiplex PCR reads, yields one record per CDR3 protein. Of 500,000 to 600,000 distinct CDR3 sequences in the sample, approximately 48% are singletons; the top ten hold roughly 45%. The material sequenced was peripheral blood or thyroid tissue (not recorded which). The receptors were gathered from an adult woman with Graves' disease, either hyperthyroidism or ophthalmopathy (not recorded which).

The chain carries TRBV20-1 and TRBJ1-5; the D gene is possibly TRBD1 (6 bases). The CDR3 is made up of 16 amino acids. The V end lost 5 bases, the J end lost 2 bases, and 19 bases lay between the germline ends. Germline V CDR1 and CDR2: DFQATT, SNEGSKA (reference sequence). CDR3 residues: CSAHSRQGRGNQPQHF. The DNA for the CDR3 is TGCAGTGCTCACTCTCGGCAGGGGCGAGGCAATCAGCCCCAGCATTTT.

Concerning this clonotype: This may arise from a read error, as a much more abundant clone is one base away. The chain combines TRBV2 with TRBJ2-2, with D perhaps given as TRBD1 or TRBD2 (5 bases each). The CDR3 runs to 14 residues. Germline CDR1 reads SNHLY; CDR2 reads FYNNEI. CDR3 DNA sequence: TGTGCCGGCAGCGCCGTCGAGGGGACCGGGGAGCTGTTTTTT. This encodes CAGSAVEGTGELFF.

This clonotype was observed at least ten times. This rearrangement joins TRBV15 to TRBJ2-3; TRBD1 matches 10 bases. The CDR3 has 15 amino acids. The junction had 9 bases not matched to a gene; V was cut back by 8 bases and J by 4 bases. Germline-derived CDR1 and CDR2 are LNHNV and YYDKDF (reference sequence). The CDR3 spells CATQDRDRGSDTQYF. CDR3 DNA: TGTGCCACCCAAGATCGGGACAGGGGATCAGATACGCAGTATTTT.

This clonotype turned up a few times. The genes are TRBV20-1 and TRBJ1-5; D unresolved. CDR3 length: 14 amino acids. Deletions cut 0 bases from V and 0 bases from J, with 6 bases between. Germline-derived CDR1 and CDR2 are DFQATT and SNEGSKA (reference sequence). As DNA, the CDR3 is TGCAGTGCTAGAGATGTGGTTAGCAATCAGCCCCAGCATTTT. It translates to CSARDVVSNQPQHF.

The chain is built from TRBV29-1 and TRBJ2-7; D gene unclear. Trimming removed 6 bases from V and 0 bases from J, with 6 bases in between. Germline lookup yields CDR1 SQVTM and CDR2 ANQGSEA. The CDR3 sequence is 11 residues long. The CDR3 reads CSVTNSYEQYF. The DNA of the CDR3 is TGCAGCGTGACAAACTCCTACGAGCAGTACTTC.

The sample holds many counts of this clonotype. The J gene is TRBJ1-1, the V gene TRBV19; TRBD1 agrees at 10 bases. Per the germline V gene, CDR1 is LNHDA and CDR2 is SQIVND (reference sequence). This CDR3 is 14 amino acids long. Losses at the gene ends were 6 bases for V and 4 bases for J; bases not matched to a gene: 5. The CDR3 nucleotides are TGTGCCAGTAGCGAGACAGGGGGCGGCACTGAAGCTTTCTTT. Residues: CASSETGGGTEAFF. Full variable domain (rest looked up from reference TRBV19 and TRBJ1-1): DGGITQSPKYLFRKEGQNVTLSCEQNLNHDAMYWYRQDPGQGLRLIYYSQIVNDFQKGDIAEGYSVSREKKESFPLTVTSAQKNPTAFYLCASSETGGGTEAFFGQGTRLTVV.

J is TRBJ2-7 and V is TRBV11-2; 8 bases map to TRBD2. Germline trimming cut 7 bases from V and 3 bases from J; bases unmatched to any gene: 11. CDR1 and CDR2 (germline): SGHAT, FQNNGV. CDR3 length: 15 amino acids. CDR3 residues: CASTGSGGGYYEQYF. The CDR3 DNA sequence: TGTGCCAGCACAGGGTCGGGCGGGGGGTACTACGAGCAGTACTTC.

The V call is TRBV2, the J call TRBJ1-2; TRBD1 matches 9 bases. This CDR3 is built from 14 residues. V gave up 6 bases and J gave up 4 bases; unmatched junction bases: 6. CDR1 and CDR2 from the germline V gene are SNHLY and FYNNEI. The chain's CDR3 is CASSGQGSGYGYTF. CDR3 bases: TGTGCCAGCAGCGGACAGGGGTCTGGCTATGGCTACACCTTC.

J is TRBJ1-1 and V is TRBV5-5; no clear D. Germline CDR1 reads SGHKS; CDR2 reads YYEKEE (reference sequence). This CDR3 has 15 amino acids. The germline V and J ends were trimmed by 4 bases and 1 base, with 14 bases remaining between them. Written as DNA, the CDR3 is TGTGCCAGCAGCCTATACCCGGGCCAGAACACTGAAGCTTTCTTT. This encodes CASSLYPGQNTEAFF.

The chain carries TRBV29-1 and TRBJ2-1; TRBD2 is a possible D gene (5 bases). V was clipped by 7 bases and J by 11 bases, with 24 bases between them. The CDR3 is 14 amino acids. In germline, CDR1 is SQVTM, CDR2 ANQGSEA. The CDR3 nucleotides read TGCAGCGCCCGGACTGAGGGTTTACTGCGGAAGCAGTTCTTC. Translation gives CSARTEGLLRKQFF.

The chain combines TRBV12-3 or TRBV12-4 with TRBJ1-1; possible D gene TRBD1, 6 bases. V lost 5 bases to trimming and J lost 0 bases, with 13 bases between them. The CDR3 covers 15 residues. CDR3 loop: CASSPPRGLNTEAFF. For the CDR3, the DNA is TGTGCCAGCAGTCCTCCCAGGGGATTGAACACTGAAGCTTTCTTT.

This clonotype was counted many times. V is TRBV20-1 and J is TRBJ1-5, with 8 bases fitting TRBD1. CDR3 length: 13 residues. The J segment lost 7 bases and the V segment lost 6 bases, leaving 8 bases of the junction unmatched. The germline V gene has CDR1 DFQATT and CDR2 SNEGSKA (reference sequence). The CDR3 DNA reads as TGCAGTGCAGGAGAGACAGGGGACCAGCCCCAGCATTTT. This sequence encodes CSAGETGDQPQHF.

This clonotype was observed many times. The CDR3 DNA is TGTGCCAGCAGCTTATCAGGGGACACCATGAACACTGAAGCTTTCTTT. Translating gives CASSLSGDTMNTEAFF. The chain combines TRBV5-4 with TRBJ1-1, with D possibly being TRBD1 (6 bases). This CDR3 has 16 amino acids. Trimming stripped 2 bases from V and 0 bases from J, with 14 bases between. Germline V gene lookup returns CDR1 SGHNT and CDR2 YYREEE (reference sequence).

CDR3 sequence reads: CAPPGQRNEKLFF. Here the CDR3 DNA reads TGTGCCCCCCCCGGACAGCGTAATGAAAAACTGTTTTTT. V usage is TRBV10-3 and J usage is TRBJ1-4; perhaps TRBD1 as D (6 bases). The CDR3 is made up of 13 amino acids. Germline assignment: CDR1 ENHRY and CDR2 SYGVKD. Trimming left V 11 bases short and J 4 bases short, with 14 bases between.

The V gene is TRBV15, the J gene TRBJ2-1, with D possibly matching TRBD2 (5 bases). Germline CDR1 is LNHNV and CDR2 is YYDKDF (reference sequence). Trimming took off 3 bases at V and 6 bases at J, with 15 bases between the two ends. The CDR3 is 15 residues long. CDR3 residues: CATSSGGLALNEQFF. CDR3 in DNA: TGTGCCACCAGCAGTGGAGGACTGGCTCTCAATGAGCAGTTCTTC.

V and J are TRBV6-1 and TRBJ1-2; D not resolved. CDR1 is MNHNS, CDR2 SASEGT, per germline. V shed 0 bases and J shed 3 bases, with 11 bases lying between them. The CDR3 spans 15 residues. CDR3 DNA: TGTGCCAGCAGTGAAGCGCTCACGGCCTACTATGGCTACACCTTC. Amino acids: CASSEALTAYYGYTF.

In its sample, this clonotype was seen many times. CDR3 loop: CASSQEGYTGELFF. For the CDR3, the DNA is TGCGCCAGCAGCCAAGAAGGTTATACCGGGGAGCTGTTTTTT. The rearrangement uses TRBV4-1 and TRBJ2-2; D remains ambiguous. V lost 0 bases, J lost 5 bases, and 7 bases lay in between. The CDR3 runs to 14 residues. CDR1 and CDR2 (germline): MGHRA, YSYEKL.

Points on this clonotype: Germline is not matched at one junction end, which may reflect a read error. The chain employs TRBV15 and TRBJ2-2, with D tentatively TRBD2 (7 bases). Per the germline V gene, CDR1 is LNHNV and CDR2 is YYDKDF (reference sequence). The CDR3 covers 13 residues. The CDR3 region has the DNA TGTGCCACCAGCAGGCCGAACACCGGGGGGCTGTTCTTT. It yields the protein CATSRPNTGGLFF. Drawing the rest from reference TRBV15 and TRBJ2-2, the complete variable domain is DAMVIQNPRYQVTQFGKPVTLSCSQTLNHNVMYWYQQKSSQAPKLLFHYYDKDFNNEADTPDNFQSRRPNTSFCFLDIRSPGLGDTAMYLCATSRPNTGGLFFGEGSRLTVL.

The chain joins TRBV7-2 to TRBJ1-6, with TRBD1 identical over 7 bases. CDR1 is SGHTA, CDR2 FQGNSA, per germline. The ends lost 3 bases at V and 11 bases at J; junction bases unmatched: 7. The CDR3 extends over 14 amino acids. The CDR3 DNA sequence: TGTGCCAGCAGCTTGGACAGGCTGGGGACACCCCTCCACTTT. It specifies CASSLDRLGTPLHF.

This chain's CDR3 is CASSRATNENTIYF. As DNA, the CDR3 is TGTGCCAGCAGCAGGGCAACTAATGAAAACACCATATATTTT. J is TRBJ1-3 and V is TRBV7-2; unclear D gene. Germline CDR1 is SGHTA and CDR2 is FQGNSA. Trimming stripped 5 bases from V and 6 bases from J, with 14 bases between. The CDR3 is made up of 14 amino acids.

This clonotype occurred many times. The chain joins TRBV7-3 to TRBJ2-7; no clear D gene. The CDR3 covers 13 residues. Germline values: CDR1 SGHTA, CDR2 FQGTGA. Trimming removed 3 bases from V and 2 bases from J, with 8 bases in between. The CDR3 loop is CASSFGPAYEQYF. The CDR3 DNA follows: TGTGCCAGCAGCTTCGGGCCTGCCTACGAGCAGTACTTC.